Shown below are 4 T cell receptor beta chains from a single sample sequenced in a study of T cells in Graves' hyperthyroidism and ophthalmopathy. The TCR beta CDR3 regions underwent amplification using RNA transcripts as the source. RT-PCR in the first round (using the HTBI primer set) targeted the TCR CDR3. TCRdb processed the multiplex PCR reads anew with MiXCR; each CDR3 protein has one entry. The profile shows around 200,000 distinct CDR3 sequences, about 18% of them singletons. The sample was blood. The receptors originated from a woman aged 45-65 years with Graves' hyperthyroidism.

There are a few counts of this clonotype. CDR3 residues: CAISNSGTSGSGEQFF. CDR3 in DNA: TGTGCCATCAGTAACTCCGGGACTAGCGGGAGCGGTGAGCAGTTCTTC. This sequence joins TRBV10-3 and TRBJ2-1, with 14 bases aligning to TRBD2. The V gene's germline CDR1 is ENHRY and CDR2 SYGVKD. J lost 9 bases, V lost 5 bases, and 9 bases had no gene match. The CDR3 contains 16 residues.

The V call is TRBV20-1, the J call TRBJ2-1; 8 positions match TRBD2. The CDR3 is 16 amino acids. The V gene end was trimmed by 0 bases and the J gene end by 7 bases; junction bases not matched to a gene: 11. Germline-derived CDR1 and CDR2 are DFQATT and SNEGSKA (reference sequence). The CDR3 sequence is CSAREPGTSRGNEQFF. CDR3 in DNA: TGCAGTGCTAGAGAGCCCGGGACTAGTAGGGGGAATGAGCAGTTCTTC.

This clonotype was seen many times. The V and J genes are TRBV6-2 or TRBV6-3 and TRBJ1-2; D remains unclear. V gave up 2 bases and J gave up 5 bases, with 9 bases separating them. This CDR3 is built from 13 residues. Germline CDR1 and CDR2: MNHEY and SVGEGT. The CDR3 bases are TGTGCCAGCAGTTACGGAACTTCTTATGGCTACACCTTC. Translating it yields CASSYGTSYGYTF.

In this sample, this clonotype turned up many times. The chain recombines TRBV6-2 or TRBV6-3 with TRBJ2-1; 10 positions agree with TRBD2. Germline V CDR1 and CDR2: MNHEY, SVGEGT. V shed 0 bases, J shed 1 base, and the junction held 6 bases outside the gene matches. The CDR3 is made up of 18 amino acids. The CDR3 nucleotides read TGTGCCAGCAGTTACTCCACTAGCGGGGTAGGGTCCTACAATGAGCAGTTCTTC. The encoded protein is CASSYSTSGVGSYNEQFF.